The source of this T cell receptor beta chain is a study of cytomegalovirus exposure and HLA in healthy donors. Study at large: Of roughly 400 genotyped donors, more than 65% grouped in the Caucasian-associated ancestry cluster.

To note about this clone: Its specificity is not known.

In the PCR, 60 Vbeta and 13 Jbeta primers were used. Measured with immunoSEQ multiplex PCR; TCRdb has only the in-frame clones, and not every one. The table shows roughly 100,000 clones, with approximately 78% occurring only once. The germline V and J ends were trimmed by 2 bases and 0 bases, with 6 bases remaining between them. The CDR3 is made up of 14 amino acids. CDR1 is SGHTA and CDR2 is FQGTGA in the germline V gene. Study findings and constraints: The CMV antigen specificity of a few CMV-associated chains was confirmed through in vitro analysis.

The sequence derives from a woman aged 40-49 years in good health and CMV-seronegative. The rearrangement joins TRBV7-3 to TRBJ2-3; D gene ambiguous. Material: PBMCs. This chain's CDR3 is CASSLGTSTDTQYF. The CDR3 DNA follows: TGTGCCAGCAGCTTAGGTACTAGCACAGATACGCAGTATTTT.